One sample yielded the 2 T cell receptor beta chains listed below, sequenced in a study of blood T cell repertoires in COVID-19. Sequencing was performed with immunoSEQ multiplex PCR; in TCRdb, only in-frame clones are kept and a portion is missing. The table includes about 270,000 clones, more than 65% detected once. Sequencing was carried out using peripheral blood. The receptors derive from a woman under 30 with acute or convalescent COVID-19.

The V and J genes are TRBV7-9 and TRBJ2-2, with D possibly being TRBD2 (5 bases). The germline gives CDR1 SEHNR, CDR2 FQNEAQ (reference sequence). V lost 4 bases and J lost 5, with 11 bases in between. CDR3 size: 14 residues. CDR3 sequence: CASSSSGSTGELFF. As DNA, the CDR3 is TGTGCCAGCAGCTCGAGCGGTTCGACCGGGGAGCTGTTTTTT.

This chain uses TRBV7-9 with TRBJ2-1; TRBD2 might be the D (5 bases). The CDR3 consists of 15 residues. Trimming pared 5 bases from V and 2 bases from J, leaving 13 bases between. Germline V gene lookup returns CDR1 SEHNR and CDR2 FQNEAQ (reference sequence). The CDR3 DNA is TGTGCCAGCAGCGTTGGACTGTTTACCTACAATGAGCAGTTCTTC. Its translation is CASSVGLFTYNEQFF.